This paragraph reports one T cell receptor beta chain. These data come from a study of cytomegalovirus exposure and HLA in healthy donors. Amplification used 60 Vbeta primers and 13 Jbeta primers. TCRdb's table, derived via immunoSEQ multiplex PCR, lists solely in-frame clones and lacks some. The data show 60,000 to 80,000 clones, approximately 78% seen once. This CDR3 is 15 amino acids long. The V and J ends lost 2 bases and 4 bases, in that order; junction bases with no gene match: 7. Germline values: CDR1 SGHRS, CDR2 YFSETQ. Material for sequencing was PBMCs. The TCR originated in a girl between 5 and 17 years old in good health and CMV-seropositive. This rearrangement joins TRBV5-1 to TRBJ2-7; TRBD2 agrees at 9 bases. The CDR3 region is CASSLSSGIAYEQYF. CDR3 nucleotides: TGCGCCAGCAGCTTATCTAGCGGGATCGCGTACGAGCAGTACTTC. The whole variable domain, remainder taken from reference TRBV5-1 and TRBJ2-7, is KAGVTQTPRYLIKTRGQQVTLSCSPISGHRSVSWYQQTPGQGLQFLFEYFSETQRNKGNFPGRFSGRQFSNSRSEMNVSTLELGDSALYLCASSLSSGIAYEQYFGPGTRLTVT.